This TCR beta chain was retrieved from a study of cytomegalovirus exposure and HLA in healthy donors. Study-wide results and caveats: Of the V segments, some could not be distinguished, including TRBV6-2 and TRBV6-3, and were excluded.

Primers for the PCR totalled 60 Vbeta and 13 Jbeta. Clones were read by immunoSEQ multiplex PCR, and TCRdb kept only the in-frame ones, dropping some. There are 120,000 to 150,000 clones in the sample; 65% to 85% occur only once, and around 3.2% lies in the top ten. V was pared by 8 bases and J by 2 bases, with 2 bases of the junction left unmatched. The V gene's germline CDR1 is LNHDA and CDR2 SQIVND (reference sequence). This CDR3 has 14 amino acids. On this clone itself: Its target is not known.

The chain couples TRBV19 to TRBJ1-4, with 10 bases matching TRBD1. The specimen sequenced was PBMCs. The clonotype was recovered from a male donor in good health and CMV-seronegative. In nucleotides, the CDR3 is TGTGCCAGTGGACAGGGGGGGACTAATGAAAAACTGTTTTTT. It codes for CASGQGGTNEKLFF. The variable domain in full, completed from reference TRBV19 and TRBJ1-4, reads DGGITQSPKYLFRKEGQNVTLSCEQNLNHDAMYWYRQDPGQGLRLIYYSQIVNDFQKGDIAEGYSVSREKKESFPLTVTSAQKNPTAFYLCASGQGGTNEKLFFGSGTQLSVL.